These 2 T cell receptor beta chains share one sample of origin, sequenced in a study of shared clonotypes between healthy human individuals. As defined, naive CD8 cells were CD45RO-negative and positively selected for CCR7, with terminally differentiated effector memory CD45RA+ cells excluded. The protocol was immunoSEQ multiplex PCR, while the TCRdb copy is restricted to in-frame clones and leaves out a portion. Of around 600,000 clones listed, 85% to 95% are singletons. The sample consisted of naive CD8+ T cells sorted from blood. The receptors were gathered from a woman aged 25 to 39 in good health.

This clone was seen just once. The rearrangement uses TRBV5-6 and TRBJ2-7; TRBD1 matches at 7 bases. The J segment lost 3 bases and the V segment lost 3 bases, leaving 6 bases of the junction unmatched. The CDR3 runs 14 residues. CDR1 and CDR2 from the germline V gene are SGHDT and YYEEEE. The CDR3 loop is CASSSFGTVYEQYF. The CDR3 DNA follows: TGTGCCAGCAGCTCGTTCGGGACAGTCTACGAGCAGTACTTC.

This clone came up a few times. The V and J genes are TRBV6-5 and TRBJ2-7; tentatively, D is TRBD2 (5 bases). CDR3 length: 14 residues. The V end lost 2 bases, the J end lost 0 bases, and 8 bases lay between the germline ends. Germline V lookup: CDR1 MNHEY, CDR2 SVGAGI. The CDR3 nucleotides are TGTGCCAGCAGTTACGGGAGCAGCTCCTACGAGCAGTACTTC. This codes for CASSYGSSSYEQYF.